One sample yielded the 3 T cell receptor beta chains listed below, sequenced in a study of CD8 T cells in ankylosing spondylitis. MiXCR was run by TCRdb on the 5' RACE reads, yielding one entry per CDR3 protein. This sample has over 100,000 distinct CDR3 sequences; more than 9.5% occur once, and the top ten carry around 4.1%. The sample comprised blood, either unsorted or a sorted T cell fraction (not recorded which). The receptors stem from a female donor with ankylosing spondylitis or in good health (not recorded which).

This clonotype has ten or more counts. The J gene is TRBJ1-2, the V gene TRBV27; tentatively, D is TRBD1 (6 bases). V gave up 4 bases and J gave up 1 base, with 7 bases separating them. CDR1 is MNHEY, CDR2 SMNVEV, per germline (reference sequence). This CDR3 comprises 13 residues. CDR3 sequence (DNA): TGTGCCAGCAGTTACAGGGATAACTATGGCTACACCTTC. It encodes CASSYRDNYGYTF.

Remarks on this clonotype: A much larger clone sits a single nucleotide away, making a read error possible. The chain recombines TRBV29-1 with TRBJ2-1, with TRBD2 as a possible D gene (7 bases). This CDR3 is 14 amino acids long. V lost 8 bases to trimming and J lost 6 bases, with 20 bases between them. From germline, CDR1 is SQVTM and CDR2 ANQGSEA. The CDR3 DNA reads TGCAGCCACACACGGGGGGCGGTTCGCAATGAGCAGTTCTTC. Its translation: CSHTRGAVRNEQFF.

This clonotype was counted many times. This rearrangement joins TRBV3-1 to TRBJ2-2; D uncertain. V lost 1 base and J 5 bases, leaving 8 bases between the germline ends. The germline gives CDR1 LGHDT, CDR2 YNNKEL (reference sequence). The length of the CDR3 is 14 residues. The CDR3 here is CASSQVAWTGELFF. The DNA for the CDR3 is TGTGCCAGCAGCCAAGTGGCCTGGACCGGGGAGCTGTTTTTT.